This T cell receptor beta chain is drawn from a study of cytomegalovirus exposure and HLA in healthy donors. Study-wide results and caveats: Cytomegalovirus status was reportedly diagnosed by the classifier with high sensitivity and specificity. While the bulk of TCR sequences proved rare, some public TCRs turned up in many donors.

These donors were members of the roughly 120-subject validation cohort, a group separate from the roughly 670-subject first cohort. Sequencing was performed with immunoSEQ multiplex PCR; in TCRdb, only in-frame clones are kept and a portion is missing. The table includes over 200,000 clones, almost 90% detected once. V was clipped by 5 bases and J by 7 bases, with 13 bases between them. The CDR3 is 12 residues long. Germline CDR1 reads SGHNT; CDR2 reads YYREEE (reference sequence). In the case of this clone: Its specificity is unknown.

The receptor was isolated from a woman under 30 in good health and CMV-seronegative. The chain joins TRBV5-4 to TRBJ2-7; weak D call: TRBD1 (7 bases). The sequenced material came from PBMCs. CDR3 in DNA: TGTGCCAGCAGACAGGGGACTGGGGAGCAGTACTTC. Translation gives CASRQGTGEQYF.